This TCR beta chain comes out of a study of Graves' ophthalmopathy and Graves' hyperthyroidism. Scientists amplified the TCR beta CDR3 regions from RNA transcripts. Investigators did first-round RT-PCR with HTBI primers, then second-round multiplex PCR. Each CDR3 protein is one row after TCRdb ran MiXCR on the multiplex PCR reads. The sample records about 740,000 distinct CDR3 sequences, roughly two fifths being singletons. The germline CDR1 and CDR2 sequences are ENHRY and SYGVKD. The CDR3 is 18 amino acids. 8.5 to 10 ml of fresh blood yielded the PBMCs by density gradient. Study-level points and caveats: Forecasting of ophthalmopathy progression by the model achieved approximately 70% sensitivity and less than 80% specificity.

Note on this clonotype: What it binds is not known. Germline is not matched at one junction end, which may reflect a read error.

This chain joins TRBV10-3 and TRBJ1-5; 8 bases are shared with TRBD1. This TCR was sampled from an adult man with Graves' ophthalmopathy. Sample: peripheral blood. For the CDR3, the DNA is TGTGCCAGCAGTTACTCCCAGGGGGCCGGGTTTGGTAATCAGCCCCAGCATTTT. It codes for CASSYSQGAGFGNQPQHF.